These 20 T cell receptor beta chains share one sample of origin, sequenced in a study of identical twins. TCRdb passed the 5' RACE reads through MiXCR, listing each CDR3 protein once. There are 250,000 to 350,000 distinct CDR3 sequences in the sample; 8% to 9.5% occur only once, and about 7.1% lies in the top ten. This sample also belongs to another study, concerning yellow fever vaccine responses in identical twins.

Sample: CD8+ T cells sorted from blood. The receptors originated from a woman between 18 and 30 years old in good health.

This clonotype has more than one count but fewer than ten. The chain joins TRBV28 to TRBJ2-2; D gene uncertain. Germline lookup yields CDR1 MDHEN and CDR2 SYDVKM. Trimming removed 7 bases at V and 1 base at J, with 4 bases between. The CDR3 runs to 12 residues. The CDR3 DNA reads TGTGCCAGCAAAGGGAACACCGGGGAGCTGTTTTTT. This translates into CASKGNTGELFF.

The sample holds many counts of this clonotype. The CDR3 loop is CASSSGEVDYGYTF. As DNA, the CDR3 is TGTGCCAGCAGCTCCGGTGAGGTAGACTATGGCTACACCTTC. V usage is TRBV7-9 and J usage is TRBJ1-2; D ambiguous. The CDR3 spans 14 residues. Between the trimmed V and J ends, which lost 4 bases and 3 bases, there was a span of 12 bases. Germline-derived CDR1 and CDR2 are SEHNR and FQNEAQ (reference sequence). The full variable domain, rest sourced from reference TRBV7-9 and TRBJ1-2, is DTGVSQNPRHKITKRGQNVTFRCDPISEHNRLYWYRQTLGQGPEFLTYFQNEAQLEKSRLLSDRFSAERPKGSFSTLEIQRTEQGDSAMYLCASSSGEVDYGYTFGSGTRLTVV.

This clonotype has only a few counts. This rearrangement joins TRBV7-9 to TRBJ2-1; D may be TRBD1 or TRBD2 (5 bases each). Per the germline V gene, CDR1 is SEHNR and CDR2 is FQNEAQ (reference sequence). The CDR3 extends over 16 amino acids. Trimming left V 11 bases short and J 1 base short, with 21 bases between. CDR3 coding DNA: TGTGCCGTTCCAACGCCATTGGGGGAATCCTACAATGAGCAGTTCTTC. Amino acid sequence: CAVPTPLGESYNEQFF.

This clonotype was seen a handful of times. The chain uses TRBV11-2 and TRBJ2-1; D call uncertain. V shed 1 base and J shed 1 base, with 20 bases lying between them. Germline values: CDR1 SGHAT, CDR2 FQNNGV. The CDR3 consists of 19 residues. The CDR3 region has the DNA TGTGCCAGCAGCTTAGGATCTCAGTTACGGCAAAGATCCTACAATGAGCAGTTCTTC. Its protein is CASSLGSQLRQRSYNEQFF.

V usage is TRBV7-8 and J usage is TRBJ2-5; perhaps TRBD2 as D (6 bases). Trimming removed 5 bases from V and 4 bases from J, with 14 bases in between. CDR3 length equals 14 residues. Germline lookup yields CDR1 SGHVS and CDR2 FQNEAQ. The CDR3 spells CASSPKVGGETQYF. Written as DNA, the CDR3 is TGTGCCAGCAGCCCGAAGGTGGGAGGAGAGACCCAGTACTTC. The full variable domain, rest sourced from reference TRBV7-8 and TRBJ2-5, is GAGVSQSPRYKVAKRGQDVALRCDPISGHVSLFWYQQALGQGPEFLTYFQNEAQLDKSGLPSDRFFAERPEGSVSTLKIQRTQQEDSAVYLCASSPKVGGETQYFGPGTRLLVL.

This chain links TRBV20-1 with TRBJ2-1, with 15 nucleotides matching TRBD2. V dropped 5 bases and J dropped 7; count of bases not matched to a gene: 12. Germline CDR1 is DFQATT and CDR2 is SNEGSKA (reference sequence). The CDR3 length is 17 residues. The CDR3 sequence is CSAPGLAGGRDLNEQFF. The CDR3 region has the DNA TGCAGTGCTCCGGGACTAGCGGGAGGTAGGGATTTGAATGAGCAGTTCTTC.

This clonotype occurred many times. This chain joins TRBV20-1 and TRBJ2-6; D unresolved. V was trimmed by 3 bases and J by 4 bases, leaving 10 bases between them. This CDR3 is built from 14 residues. Germline lookup yields CDR1 DFQATT and CDR2 SNEGSKA (reference sequence). As DNA, the CDR3 is TGCAGTGCTAGTGAGCCGGTGGGGGCCAACGTCCTGACTTTC. Protein: CSASEPVGANVLTF.

This clonotype was observed at least ten times. Compared with germline, one end of the junction differs, possibly owing to a read error. V and J are TRBV29-1 and TRBJ2-5; no definite D call. The CDR3 extends over 12 amino acids. Germline values: CDR1 SQVTM, CDR2 ANQGSEA. The DNA of the CDR3 is TGCAGCATTGAAGCTTACCAAGAGACCCAGTACTTC. The encoded protein is CSIEAYQETQYF.

This chain links TRBV30 with TRBJ2-7; 12 bases match TRBD1. J lost 7 bases, V lost 2 bases, and 18 bases had no gene match. The germline V gene encodes CDR1 GTSNPN and CDR2 SVGIG (reference sequence). The CDR3 runs to 18 residues. This chain's CDR3 is CAWSPRTDPGQGAGEQYF. CDR3 sequence (DNA): TGTGCCTGGAGTCCTAGAACAGATCCGGGACAGGGGGCCGGAGAGCAGTACTTC. The full variable domain, rest sourced from reference TRBV30 and TRBJ2-7, is SQTIHQWPATLVQPVGSPLSLECTVEGTSNPNLYWYRQAAGRGLQLLFYSVGIGQISSEVPQNLSASRPQDRQFILSSKKLLLSDSGFYLCAWSPRTDPGQGAGEQYFGPGTRLTVT.

There are a few counts of this clonotype. The J gene is TRBJ1-1, the V gene TRBV20-1, with D tentatively TRBD1 (5 bases). In germline, CDR1 is DFQATT, CDR2 SNEGSKA (reference sequence). The CDR3 runs 11 residues. The V and J ends lost 7 bases and 7 bases respectively, with 13 bases between them. The CDR3 protein is CSGNGDVEAFF. The CDR3 nucleotides are TGCAGTGGAAACGGGGACGTTGAAGCTTTCTTT.

This clonotype was counted only a few times. This chain joins TRBV20-1 and TRBJ2-1, with 11 positions matching TRBD2. V lost 3 bases to trimming and J lost 7 bases; unmatched junction nucleotides: 8. This CDR3 comprises 15 residues. The germline V gene encodes CDR1 DFQATT and CDR2 SNEGSKA (reference sequence). Here the CDR3 DNA reads TGCAGTGCTAGGGCCTTAGCGGGAGGGACTAATGAGCAGTTCTTC. Translated, it gives CSARALAGGTNEQFF.

CDR3 in amino acids: CASSYSRPQPDEQYF. The CDR3 DNA is TGTGCCAGCAGTTACTCGAGACCACAGCCTGACGAGCAGTACTTC. The J gene is TRBJ2-7, the V gene TRBV6-5; D is undetermined. CDR1 is MNHEY and CDR2 is SVGAGI in the germline V gene. The CDR3 totals 15 residues. Trimming shortened V by 0 bases and J by 5 bases, and 14 bases separated the two germline ends.

This clonotype occurred a few times. The rearrangement joins TRBV7-2 to TRBJ2-7, with TRBD2 matching over 8 bases. The germline V gene encodes CDR1 SGHTA and CDR2 FQGNSA. V lost 5 bases and J lost 4; bases outside the gene matches: 7. The CDR3 is 14 amino acids. CDR3 coding DNA: TGTGCCAGCAGCGAAAGCGGGAGCTTGTACGAGCAGTACTTC. Translated: CASSESGSLYEQYF.

V usage is TRBV19 and J usage is TRBJ1-2; tentative D call: TRBD1 (6 bases). The CDR3 spans 16 residues. Germline V gives CDR1 LNHDA, CDR2 SQIVND (reference sequence). Trimming took 5 bases from V and 0 from J, leaving 16 bases between them. The CDR3 region has the DNA TGTGCCAGTAGTGTCGACAGGTTATCAGCTAACTATGGCTACACCTTC. It is translated as CASSVDRLSANYGYTF.

This clonotype was counted between two and nine times. V and J are TRBV29-1 and TRBJ2-7; TRBD1 is a possible D gene (6 bases). The CDR3 loop spans 15 amino acids. CDR1 and CDR2 from the germline V gene are SQVTM and ANQGSEA. Trimming removed 1 base from V and 2 bases from J, with 15 bases in between. The CDR3: CSVEGLGTIPYEQYF. The CDR3 region has the DNA TGCAGCGTTGAAGGTCTGGGGACAATTCCCTACGAGCAGTACTTC.

Many counts were recorded for this clonotype. The chain has TRBV7-2 and TRBJ2-1; a possible D gene is TRBD2 (6 bases). Germline CDR1 reads SGHTA; CDR2 reads FQGNSA. This CDR3 spans 16 amino acids. V was clipped by 5 bases and J by 0 bases, with 14 bases between them. The CDR3 is CASSPRDLSSYNEQFF. CDR3 bases: TGTGCCAGCAGCCCTCGGGACTTGAGCTCCTACAATGAGCAGTTCTTC. Complete variable domain (other parts from reference TRBV7-2 and TRBJ2-1): GAGVSQSPSNKVTEKGKDVELRCDPISGHTALYWYRQSLGQGLEFLIYFQGNSAPDKSGLPSDRFSAERTGGSVSTLTIQRTQQEDSAVYLCASSPRDLSSYNEQFFGPGTRLTVL.

This clonotype was counted a few times. This chain joins TRBV12-3 or TRBV12-4 and TRBJ2-7; D remains unclear. V was trimmed by 1 base and J by 2 bases, leaving 15 bases between them. The CDR3 runs 16 residues. The CDR3 DNA sequence: TGTGCCAGCAGTTTAGGGTTAGGGAAGAAAACCTACGAGCAGTACTTC. Residues: CASSLGLGKKTYEQYF.

This clonotype occurred many times. V usage is TRBV6-1 and J usage is TRBJ1-2, with D unresolved. V was trimmed by 7 bases and J by 3 bases, leaving 15 bases between them. This CDR3 spans 14 amino acids. Germline CDR1 MNHNS, CDR2 SASEGT. The chain's CDR3 is CASTQTRLDYGYTF. CDR3 coding DNA: TGTGCCAGCACCCAAACCCGACTGGACTATGGCTACACCTTC.

This clonotype has a count of ten or more. The chain has TRBV12-3 or TRBV12-4 and TRBJ2-1, with TRBD1 as a possible D gene (6 bases). V was trimmed by 4 bases and J by 8 bases, leaving 12 bases between them. The CDR3 totals 13 residues. This CDR3 is CASSSLGAYEQFF. The CDR3 DNA sequence: TGTGCCAGCAGTTCGCTGGGGGCCTATGAGCAGTTCTTC.

This clonotype was counted at least ten times. This chain connects TRBV7-9 to TRBJ1-1; D may be TRBD1 (5 bases). Per germline, CDR1 SEHNR and CDR2 FQNEAQ (reference sequence). This CDR3 region has 14 residues. V lost 5 bases, J lost 2 bases, and 12 bases lay in between. CDR3 in amino acids: CASSALGPNTEAFF. CDR3 DNA sequence: TGTGCCAGCAGCGCACTGGGACCCAACACTGAAGCTTTCTTT.